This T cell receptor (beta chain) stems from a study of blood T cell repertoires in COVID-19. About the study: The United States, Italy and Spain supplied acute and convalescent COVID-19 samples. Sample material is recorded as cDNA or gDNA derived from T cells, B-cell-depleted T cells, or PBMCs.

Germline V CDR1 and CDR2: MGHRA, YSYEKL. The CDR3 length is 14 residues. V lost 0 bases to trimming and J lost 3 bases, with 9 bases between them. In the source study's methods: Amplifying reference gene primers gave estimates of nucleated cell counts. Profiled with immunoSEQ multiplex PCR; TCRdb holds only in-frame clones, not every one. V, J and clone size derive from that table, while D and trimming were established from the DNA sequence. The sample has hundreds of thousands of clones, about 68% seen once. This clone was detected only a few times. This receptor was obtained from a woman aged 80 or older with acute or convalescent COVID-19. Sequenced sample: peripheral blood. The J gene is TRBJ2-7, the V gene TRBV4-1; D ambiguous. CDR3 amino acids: CASSQEEAYYEQYF. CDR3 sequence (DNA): TGCGCCAGCAGCCAAGAAGAGGCGTACTACGAGCAGTACTTC.